This T cell receptor (beta chain) was sequenced during a study of chemoradiotherapy in HPV16-positive cancers. Overall study: Functional T-cell assays on a couple of HPV16-positive patients' cells defined candidate HPV-specific clones and common TCR motifs. Study findings and constraints: In HPV16-positive patients, HPV-responsive T-cell expansion tracked better recurrence-free survival.

Note on this clone: Its antigen is currently unknown.

Produced via immunoSEQ multiplex PCR; TCRdb's table is partial and in-frame only. The table records some 9,800 clones, 91% of them present only once. Repeated repertoire sampling spanned the course of chemoradiotherapy. The CDR3 is made up of 14 amino acids. This clonotype was sampled from a human donor with HPV-associated anogenital cancer. The sample here was blood, taken from a patient who underwent chemoradiotherapy. The V and J genes are TRBV21-1 and TRBJ1-2; the DNA was not compared with TRBD1, the D call given in the table. TRBV21-1 is flagged as a pseudogene. The CDR3 here is CASSRPDSQEGYTF. The CDR3 DNA follows: TGTGCCAGCAGCAGGCCCGACAGCCAGGAGGGCTACACCTTC.